These T cell receptor beta chains were read from a single sample in a study of vaccination effects on CD4 cells after COVID-19. No antigen has been assigned to these receptors. Repertoires were generated with immunoSEQ multiplex PCR, while TCRdb's copy carries only in-frame clones and drops some. The sample gives tens of thousands of clones, roughly 72% of which show up once; approximately 9.1% is in the top ten. The sequencing used CD4+ T cells from PBMCs cultured with HCoV-NL63 spike peptides, collected before COVID-19 vaccination. These receptors came from a human donor who received a COVID-19 vaccine. CDR3s include the opening cysteine and the closing phenylalanine or tryptophan. The order of the fields is V gene, J gene, CDR3 protein.

V gene: TRBV24-1
J gene: TRBJ1-6
CDR3 protein: CATSDAGNRGLHF

V gene: TRBV19
J gene: TRBJ2-3
CDR3 protein: CASSSQQGAGDTQYF

V gene: TRBV7-2
J gene: TRBJ1-5
CDR3 protein: CASSLARVFSNQPQHF

V gene: TRBV7-9
J gene: TRBJ1-6
CDR3 protein: CASSGGSNSPLHF

V gene: TRBV18
J gene: TRBJ1-3
CDR3 protein: CASSPPGRYSGNTIYF

V gene: TRBV5-5
J gene: TRBJ2-7
CDR3 protein: CASSLRPTTSGNLYEQYF

V gene: TRBV7-2
J gene: TRBJ1-5
CDR3 protein: CASSPWANQPQHF

V gene: TRBV19
J gene: TRBJ1-2
CDR3 protein: CASSIGTGAPYGYTF

V gene: TRBV5-1
J gene: TRBJ1-1
CDR3 protein: CASSLRTGNTEAFF

V gene: TRBV7-6
J gene: TRBJ1-2
CDR3 protein: CASSLEENYGYTF

V gene: TRBV5-5
J gene: TRBJ1-3
CDR3 protein: CASSMTGGGNTIYF

V gene: TRBV5-6
J gene: TRBJ2-7
CDR3 protein: CASSPPRGPSYEQYF

V gene: TRBV6-4
J gene: TRBJ2-1
CDR3 protein: CASSDGQGNSNEQFF

V gene: TRBV7-2
J gene: TRBJ2-5
CDR3 protein: CASSSQVLLAGGETQYF

V gene: TRBV6-1
J gene: TRBJ2-7
CDR3 protein: CASSEPGQGAGEQYF

V gene: TRBV6-5
J gene: TRBJ1-1
CDR3 protein: CASSYAGGRTEAFF

V gene: TRBV19
J gene: TRBJ1-2
CDR3 protein: CASSIGQGGDYTF

V gene: TRBV19
J gene: TRBJ1-4
CDR3 protein: CASSTTGTNEKLFF

V gene: TRBV5-1
J gene: TRBJ1-1
CDR3 protein: CASSPGQGHTEAFF

V gene: TRBV4-1
J gene: TRBJ1-1
CDR3 protein: CASSPDKTSNTEAFF

V gene: TRBV19
J gene: TRBJ1-2
CDR3 protein: CASSIDRAFYGYTF

V gene: TRBV3-1/TRBV3-2
J gene: TRBJ2-6
CDR3 protein: CASSQEGQGAGANVLTF

V gene: TRBV6-2/TRBV6-3
J gene: TRBJ1-2
CDR3 protein: CASSYSTGGVYGYTF

V gene: TRBV7-2
J gene: TRBJ2-1
CDR3 protein: CASSLGASNEQFF

V gene: TRBV4-1
J gene: TRBJ2-5
CDR3 protein: CASSQGRGVQETQYF

V gene: TRBV6-1
J gene: TRBJ1-2
CDR3 protein: CASSEESTAIYGYTF

V gene: TRBV5-1
J gene: TRBJ1-1
CDR3 protein: CASSHGRGGWNTEAFF

V gene: TRBV13
J gene: TRBJ2-1
CDR3 protein: CASSFTAGTSGGISYNEQFF

V gene: TRBV12-3/TRBV12-4
J gene: TRBJ2-7
CDR3 protein: CASSLIGQGKQYF

V gene: TRBV25-1
J gene: TRBJ2-5
CDR3 protein: CASSGPQGGETQYF

V gene: TRBV5-1
J gene: TRBJ2-6
CDR3 protein: CASSLDRISGANVLTF

V gene: TRBV4-1
J gene: TRBJ2-4
CDR3 protein: CASSPGQGGTLAKNIQYF

V gene: TRBV2
J gene: TRBJ2-3
CDR3 protein: CASSKRSTDTQYF

V gene: TRBV7-6
J gene: TRBJ2-5
CDR3 protein: CASRVGQGAQETQYF

V gene: TRBV5-1
J gene: TRBJ1-6
CDR3 protein: CASSLSNFNSPLHF

V gene: TRBV19
J gene: TRBJ1-5
CDR3 protein: CASSPVGEVQPQHF

V gene: TRBV10-3
J gene: TRBJ2-1
CDR3 protein: CAAREGRGRNEQFF

V gene: TRBV9
J gene: TRBJ1-4
CDR3 protein: CASSTSDGSWNEKLFF

V gene: TRBV11-2
J gene: TRBJ1-1
CDR3 protein: CASSLMGDRGRLTEAFF

V gene: TRBV6-2/TRBV6-3
J gene: TRBJ1-2
CDR3 protein: CASSRQNYGYTF

V gene: TRBV3-1/TRBV3-2
J gene: TRBJ1-6
CDR3 protein: CASSSRHPISTSNSPLHF

V gene: TRBV6-5
J gene: TRBJ2-1
CDR3 protein: CASSYRGSGSGNEQFF

V gene: TRBV10-1
J gene: TRBJ1-6
CDR3 protein: CASQAGKSPLHF

V gene: TRBV27
J gene: TRBJ1-5
CDR3 protein: CASRPWSLQDRYQPQHF

V gene: TRBV3-1/TRBV3-2
J gene: TRBJ2-1
CDR3 protein: CASSQELSSYNEQFF

V gene: TRBV19
J gene: TRBJ1-2
CDR3 protein: CASSPDRAHYGYTF

V gene: TRBV10-1
J gene: TRBJ2-1
CDR3 protein: CASRNSGGNNEQFF

V gene: TRBV7-2
J gene: TRBJ1-1
CDR3 protein: CASSVTGGVGAFF